This T cell receptor beta chain was captured by sequencing in a study of control samples from healthy donors and cancer patients. Libraries were prepared by immunoSEQ multiplex PCR; TCRdb keeps only in-frame clonotypes and omits some of them. The table includes tens of thousands of clones, over 75% detected once. CDR1 is ENHRY and CDR2 is SYGVKD in the germline V gene. V gave up 3 bases and J gave up 10 bases; unmatched junction bases: 10. This CDR3 is 15 amino acids long. The sample comprised blood. J is TRBJ2-1 and V is TRBV10-3, with 9 bases lining up with TRBD2. The receptor comes from a woman aged 45-59 years in good health. The CDR3 reads CAISDGSGLAGEQFF. CDR3 in DNA: TGTGCCATCAGTGATGGGTCGGGGCTAGCGGGGGAGCAGTTCTTC.